This T cell receptor beta chain emerged from a study of T cell repertoires in cytomegalovirus infection. At the level of the study: The study used recently identified HLA-C-restricted and well-studied HLA-B-restricted CMV epitopes. Both CMV infection and a matching HLA type were indicated by public TCR beta signatures. Study observations and caveats: HLA-C-restricted CMV clonotypes gave the most frequent clonotype in two of eight donors. Carriage of CMV together with the relevant HLA was identifiable through cumulative public TCR beta family frequency.

TCRdb processed the reads anew with MiXCR; each CDR3 protein has one entry. Here the sample spans 700,000 to 950,000 distinct CDR3 sequences, roughly 33% being singletons. Germline assignment: CDR1 SGHVS and CDR2 FNYEAQ. This CDR3 has 15 amino acids. V was shortened by 2 bases and J by 0 bases, with 9 bases between the two germline ends. As to this clonotype: Its antigen is as yet unknown.

The clonotype was recovered from a human donor in good health (CMV status not recorded). Some clones in this sample may be carry-over from other donors' samples. This sequence joins TRBV7-6 and TRBJ2-3, with a weak D call TRBD2 (6 bases). The material was cultured CD8+ T cells from PBMCs, obtained from culture after CMV antigen stimulation. CDR3 region: CASSLSGLSTDTQYF. As DNA, the CDR3 is TGTGCCAGCAGCTTATCGGGACTCAGCACAGATACGCAGTATTTT.